The rows below give T cell receptor beta chains drawn from one sample of a study of identical twins. TCRdb used MiXCR to reprocess the 5' RACE reads, holding one entry per CDR3 protein. The sample consists of 600,000 to 700,000 distinct CDR3 sequences, 21% of them appearing once. These data also formed part of another study, on T cells expressing NK-cell markers.

Material for sequencing was PBMCs. Receptors originate from a woman between 18 and 29 years old in good health. CDR3s include the opening cysteine and the closing phenylalanine or tryptophan.

>TRBV5-6|TRBJ2-7|15
CASSLTSERPYEQYF
>TRBV6-5|TRBJ2-7|15
CASSYVANQAGEQYF
>TRBV7-3|TRBJ1-1|14
CASSPGHRNTEAFF
>TRBV7-6|TRBJ2-7|18
CASSPRRDRGQGSYEQYF
>TRBV5-1|TRBJ2-5|16
CASVEEEVSLTRTQYF
>TRBV12-3/TRBV12-4|TRBJ1-3|15
CASRRRDDSGNTIYF
>TRBV20-1|TRBJ2-7|14
CSAGAGQGTYEQYF
>TRBV10-3|TRBJ2-5|14
CAIKGTSGWETQYF
>TRBV4-3|TRBJ2-3|15
CASSQENRGGDTQYF
>TRBV9|TRBJ2-3|18
CASSPTRGTSGRSDTQYF
>TRBV7-2|TRBJ2-4|11
CASSLDSIQYF
>TRBV11-1|TRBJ2-3|19
CASSPGWTSGRTSTDTQYF
>TRBV4-3|TRBJ2-3|18
CASSQDIQTAGGSDTQYF
>TRBV5-6|TRBJ2-7|14
CASSAGTAGLEQYF
>TRBV5-1|TRBJ2-3|16
CASRSWLGGKTDTQYF
>TRBV20-1|TRBJ2-1|14
CSASRLAGDSEQFF
>TRBV2|TRBJ2-2|14
CAFGGDRVTGELFF
>TRBV27|TRBJ1-5|16
CASSPDRPGLGQPQHF
>TRBV28|TRBJ2-7|12
CASSSGGHEQYF
>TRBV7-2|TRBJ2-3|15
CASSPSPGVEDTQYF
>TRBV18|TRBJ2-3|15
CASSPYDGETDTQYF
>TRBV30|TRBJ2-1|12
CAWGPGYNEQFF
>TRBV20-1|TRBJ2-7|16
CSAPGLAGVGVHEQYF
>TRBV4-1|TRBJ2-5|16
CASSQNLQRETETQYF
>TRBV3-1|TRBJ2-7|14
CASRLTSGRSEQYF
>TRBV29-1|TRBJ2-7|12
CSVARRGGEQYF
>TRBV18|TRBJ2-1|15
CASSPPTGPMLEQFF
>TRBV5-1|TRBJ2-2|14
CASNPRTNTGELFF
>TRBV6-1|TRBJ1-2|16
CASSEEGQGVMGGYTF
>TRBV7-9|TRBJ2-7|12
CPSSSRLSEQYF
>TRBV10-3|TRBJ2-7|15
CAISVEDSWSYEQYF
>TRBV7-9|TRBJ1-1|11
CATTGGTEAFF
>TRBV10-3|TRBJ2-5|13
CAISPGLQETQYF
>TRBV7-2|TRBJ2-1|14
CASSLSGGPNEQFF
>TRBV5-1|TRBJ2-5|14
CASSTGTSGETQYF
>TRBV20-1|TRBJ1-1|13
CSARRQGGTEAFF
>TRBV5-1|TRBJ2-5|15
CASSLEGVSGETQYF
>TRBV29-1|TRBJ2-1|15
CSVEGADKSYNEQFF
>TRBV6-2/TRBV6-3|TRBJ1-1|14
CASSFYSGSTEAFF
>TRBV20-1|TRBJ2-2|15
CSAKAGRGNTGELFF
>TRBV9|TRBJ2-5|13
CASSGGVGETQYF
>TRBV20-1|TRBJ2-7|15
CSARDLRARVGEQYF
>TRBV27|TRBJ2-1|16
CASRERGGGSGDEQFF
>TRBV5-1|TRBJ2-7|17
CASSLARGTGLAYEQYF
>TRBV2|TRBJ2-5|11
CASRALATQYF
>TRBV20-1|TRBJ2-7|14
CSATSGSRLYEQYF
>TRBV20-1|TRBJ1-2|12
CSASLSDYGYTF
>TRBV5-6|TRBJ2-1|13
CASKGGEHNEQFF
>TRBV20-1|TRBJ2-7|15
CSGLPQRAASYEQYF
>TRBV20-1|TRBJ2-1|16
CSATPRDIQGYNEQFF
>TRBV6-1|TRBJ2-5|13
CASRRGQLETQYF